The 13 T cell receptor beta chains given below trace back to one sample, sequenced in a study of CD8 T cells in ankylosing spondylitis. Findings and caveats of the study: In ankylosing spondylitis blood, a motif of seven to nine highly homologous TCR beta variants appeared characteristic.

What these receptors recognize is not known. MiXCR, applied by TCRdb to the 5' RACE reads, yields one record per CDR3 protein. The sample holds about 800,000 distinct CDR3 sequences, approximately 12% seen once. Material: blood, either unsorted or a sorted T cell fraction (not recorded which). These receptors all come from a male donor with ankylosing spondylitis.

The genes are TRBV20-1 and TRBJ2-5; D is undetermined. The CDR3 is made up of 14 amino acids. Trimming stripped 3 bases from V and 4 bases from J, with 15 bases between. CDR1 is DFQATT and CDR2 is SNEGSKA in the germline V gene (reference sequence). CDR3 bases: TGCAGTGCTAGGTCGACCATAAGTAGAGAGACCCAGTACTTC. Translated: CSARSTISRETQYF.

This sequence joins TRBV24-1 and TRBJ2-2, with a weak D call TRBD1 (6 bases). Per the germline V gene, CDR1 is KGHDR and CDR2 is SFDVKD. V was clipped by 2 bases and J by 4 bases, with 10 bases between them. The CDR3 loop spans 15 amino acids. CDR3 residues: CATSDSRGTTGELFF. The CDR3 DNA reads TGTGCCACCAGTGATTCGAGGGGGACCACCGGGGAGCTGTTTTTT.

This clonotype was seen ten or more times. This rearrangement joins TRBV29-1 to TRBJ1-1; D gene unclear. Deletions cut 6 bases from V and 0 bases from J, with 11 bases between. CDR3 length: 13 amino acids. CDR1 is SQVTM and CDR2 is ANQGSEA in the germline V gene. CDR3 protein: CSVLTDLNTEAFF. The DNA of the CDR3 is TGCAGCGTATTGACCGACCTGAACACTGAAGCTTTCTTT.

This clonotype has at least ten counts. This sequence joins TRBV29-1 and TRBJ1-4; 9 positions match TRBD1. The CDR3 is made up of 13 amino acids. Germline lookup yields CDR1 SQVTM and CDR2 ANQGSEA. The ends lost 4 bases at V and 6 bases at J; junction bases unmatched: 3. The CDR3 protein is CSVGGQGYEKLFF. In DNA, the CDR3 is TGCAGCGTTGGGGGACAGGGCTATGAAAAACTGTTTTTT.

This clonotype has only a few counts. CDR3 loop: CAISDLAGAKAYNEQFF. CDR3 coding DNA: TGTGCCATCAGTGACCTGGCGGGAGCGAAGGCCTACAATGAGCAGTTCTTC. This sequence joins TRBV10-3 and TRBJ2-1; TRBD2 aligns across 7 bases. Germline V gene sequence: CDR1 ENHRY, CDR2 SYGVKD. V gave up 3 bases and J gave up 2 bases; unmatched junction bases: 10. The CDR3 is 17 amino acids.

In this sample, this clonotype turned up many times. Here the CDR3 DNA reads TGCAGTGCTGGGGGCCGCGGGGTTGAGAATGAGCAGTTCTTC. Translation: CSAGGRGVENEQFF. V gene TRBV20-1 combines with J gene TRBJ2-1; D is tentatively TRBD1 or TRBD2 (6 bases each). Germline CDR1 DFQATT, CDR2 SNEGSKA (reference sequence). The CDR3 is 14 amino acids. Trimming took 5 bases from V and 7 from J, leaving 18 bases between them.

This clonotype appeared a few times. The chain employs TRBV20-1 and TRBJ2-2; the match to TRBD2 covers 10 bases. The CDR3 is made up of 15 amino acids. The trim removed 6 bases at V and 4 bases at J, leaving 8 bases unmatched. Germline V CDR1 and CDR2: DFQATT, SNEGSKA (reference sequence). CDR3 residues: CSATSRTSGTGELFF. The CDR3 nucleotides are TGCAGTGCCACATCCAGGACTAGCGGCACCGGGGAGCTGTTTTTT.

This rearrangement joins TRBV5-1 to TRBJ2-3; 8 bases agree with TRBD1. V lost 6 bases and J lost 4; bases outside the gene matches: 10. The CDR3 length is 15 residues. The germline gives CDR1 SGHRS, CDR2 YFSETQ. CDR3 loop: CASTNTGGMADTQYF. The CDR3 bases are TGCGCCAGCACTAACACAGGGGGGATGGCAGATACGCAGTATTTT.

The J gene is TRBJ2-4, the V gene TRBV5-6, with 10 nucleotides matching TRBD1. This CDR3 is built from 13 residues. CDR1 is SGHDT, CDR2 YYEEEE, per germline. Trimming cost V 3 bases and J 9 bases; bases outside gene matches: 3. The CDR3 loop is CASSWDRGPIQYF. The CDR3 DNA reads as TGTGCCAGCAGCTGGGACAGGGGACCCATTCAGTACTTC.

There are a few counts of this clonotype. The rearrangement uses TRBV20-1 and TRBJ2-1, with 12 bases that match TRBD2. This CDR3 spans 15 amino acids. Looked up from germline, CDR1 is DFQATT and CDR2 is SNEGSKA (reference sequence). With 5 bases clipped from V and 8 bases from J, the junction kept 10 bases outside the gene matches. The DNA for the CDR3 is TGCAGTGCTTTACGACTAGCGGGAGATGGCGATGAGCAGTTCTTC. Protein sequence: CSALRLAGDGDEQFF.

This sequence joins TRBV10-3 and TRBJ2-2, with 13 bases that match TRBD2. Trimming at V came to 10 bases and at J to 4 bases, leaving 12 bases not matched to a gene. The length of the CDR3 is 17 residues. Germline lookup yields CDR1 ENHRY and CDR2 SYGVKD. The CDR3 is CATTSGGASGGTGELFF. The CDR3 bases are TGTGCCACAACTAGCGGGGGGGCTTCCGGTGGCACCGGGGAGCTGTTTTTT.

This clonotype was detected many times. The rearrangement uses TRBV20-1 and TRBJ1-2, with 7 bases lining up with TRBD1. The V gene's germline CDR1 is DFQATT and CDR2 SNEGSKA (reference sequence). The CDR3 covers 12 residues. The chain's CDR3 is CRPGTANYGYTF. The CDR3 nucleotides read TGCAGACCCGGGACAGCAAACTATGGCTACACCTTC.

This clonotype was detected many times. The rearrangement uses TRBV20-1 and TRBJ2-5; D possibly corresponds to TRBD1 (5 bases). CDR3 length equals 14 residues. V was pared by 6 bases and J by 0 bases, with 14 bases between. Germline lookup yields CDR1 DFQATT and CDR2 SNEGSKA (reference sequence). The CDR3 is CSAPNRQYQETQYF. CDR3 nucleotide sequence: TGCAGTGCCCCCAACAGGCAGTACCAAGAGACCCAGTACTTC.